This T cell receptor beta chain was observed in a study of read filtering for tumor transcriptome and immune sequencing (dated by TCRdb to 2018 to 2021). As for the study more broadly: The cohort had roughly 18 male and approximately 15 female patients with a mean age of roughly 64 years, ranging from 47 to 80. After DNase treatment, whole-transcriptome libraries were prepared with the TruSeq RNA Access Library Prep Kit. By revised international staging, 8 or 9 patients were R-ISS I, under 20 were R-ISS II and over five were R-ISS III. TCR-region mapped reads per sample ranged from about 3.5 to 10.27 million with IR-seq versus only about 85 to 1,300 with RNA-seq. Using the same bone marrow samples, the study ran both targeted immune repertoire sequencing and bulk whole-transcriptome sequencing and then compared the TCR repertoires from each method. As a main aim, a read-filtering strategy for immune repertoire data was addressed, with the specific question being whether clonotypes supported by a single read should be removed.

By how much of the sample it makes up, this clonotype is medium-sized (0.01 to 0.1%). Its antigen is not yet known. The sample holds no much larger clone one base away, and base qualities are not on file. The Immunoverse kit was used to build TCR libraries from roughly 370 ng RNA, with molecular barcoded adaptors covering alpha/delta and beta/gamma chains. TCR library preparation used the same RNA that went into transcriptome sequencing. An Illumina HiSeq 4000 with 2 x 150 cycles was used to sequence the TCR libraries. On the study's bioinformatics: With MiXCR, TCR reads were aligned to human V, D, J and C references and assembled into CDR3 clonotypes, with quality filtering and error correction included. Clonotype counts and gene usage diversity were analyzed with the tcR package in R. For inspection of raw mapping reads, RNA-seq reads were mapped by STAR aligner version 2.5.3a onto GRCh37 of the human genome. IR-seq fastq files were randomly downsampled with Seqtk 1.3 to test the effect of sequencing depth on detected clonotypes. TCRdb itself trimmed the public reads at Q25 with fastp, ran MiXCR and retained productive beta chains. For every CDR3 protein sequence, its rows merge into one entry that carries the most common genes and DNA. For this entry, the V and J calls and clone size follow TCRdb and not the study's own pipeline. The sample table records 35,000 to 50,000 distinct CDR3 sequences; 15% to 20% of these occur just once. 30% to 45% of the sample goes to the ten largest clones.

Study-wide conclusions, independent of this receptor: Rather than purified T cells, the sorted CD138-negative fraction was a mixed bone marrow immune population. Clonotypes were captured by IR-seq at much higher depth and more reliably than by RNA-seq, and smaller IR-seq throughput was sufficient for identification of most shared clonotypes. When single-read clonotypes were removed, the proportions of shared clonotypes in IR-seq and RNA-seq correlated more strongly. Single-read clonotypes made up about four fifths of clonotypes but 3% to 4% of total reads in IR-seq, and roughly 75% of clonotypes and about 45% of reads in RNA-seq.

Inclusive of the bounding cysteine and phenylalanine, the CDR3 is 12 residues long. Just the 36-base CDR3 DNA is kept, in frame starting at base 1. The germline V gene (reference sequence) supplies CDR1 MNHEY and CDR2 SMNVEV. V is shortened by 5 bases, J by 9 bases, and the region joining them spans 11 bases. Every patient had bone marrow sampled at the time of active disease. Bone marrow mononuclear cells were isolated by Ficoll-Hypaque density gradient centrifugation. To remove myeloma plasma cells, the cells were labeled with CD138 magnetic microbeads on a MACS separator, and CD138-negative cells were then collected by negative selection. Purity of the isolated cells was checked by flow cytometry on an Attune NxT using CD138 antibodies. TRIzol reagent was used to extract total RNA, which was then quantified with a NanoDrop spectrophotometer. Paired RNA-seq and IR-seq were performed on the CD138-negative bone marrow sample of each patient.

Sequencing was performed on a population of CD138-negative cells sorted from bone marrow. Per the publication, the cell subset or site label means: bone marrow mononuclear cells depleted of CD138+ plasma/myeloma cells by negative magnetic selection. The TCR originated in a donor aged 40 or older with multiple myeloma. The rearrangement joined TRBV27 to TRBJ2-1, and the D gene may be TRBD2, 6 bases matching. The CDR3 here reads CASSPSGPEQFF. The DNA reads TGTGCCAGCAGTCCGAGCGGGCCTGAGCAGTTCTTC.